These 23 T cell receptor beta chains were sequenced from one sample in a study of blood T cell repertoires in COVID-19. The data were produced by immunoSEQ multiplex PCR, yet TCRdb's version contains in-frame clones alone and is incomplete. The sample yields roughly 200,000 clones, 87% seen once. What was sequenced was peripheral blood. The receptors originated from a man between 60 and 75 years old who had recovered from COVID-19.

The V call is TRBV6-2 or TRBV6-3, the J call TRBJ2-7, with a possible D match to TRBD1 (5 bases). In germline, CDR1 is MNHEY, CDR2 SVGEGT. Trimming shortened V by 4 bases and J by 0 bases, and 13 bases separated the two germline ends. The CDR3 consists of 15 residues. CDR3 DNA sequence: TGTGCCAGCAGTTCCCCAGGGATCCACTCCTACGAGCAGTACTTC. Protein sequence: CASSSPGIHSYEQYF.

The genes are TRBV7-2 and TRBJ2-1; D is perhaps TRBD2 (6 bases). Deletions cut 11 bases from V and 6 bases from J, with 17 bases between. The CDR3 spans 13 residues. CDR1 is SGHTA and CDR2 is FQGNSA in the germline V gene. CDR3 sequence reads: CAVRGLASNEQFF. Written as DNA, the CDR3 is TGTGCCGTCAGAGGTCTAGCGTCCAATGAGCAGTTCTTC.

The CDR3 here is CASSLIARDSEQYF. The CDR3 coding sequence is TGTGCCAGCAGTTTAATAGCCAGGGACTCCGAGCAGTACTTC. This chain joins TRBV27 and TRBJ2-7; perhaps TRBD2 as D (6 bases). The CDR3 has 14 amino acids. With 2 bases removed from V and 6 bases from J, the gap between germline ends came to 14 bases. Germline V gene lookup returns CDR1 MNHEY and CDR2 SMNVEV (reference sequence).

The chain recombines TRBV12-3 or TRBV12-4 with TRBJ1-1; TRBD1 is a possible D gene (5 bases). Trimming took 9 bases from V and 1 from J, leaving 6 bases between them. CDR3 length: 11 residues. The CDR3 is CARDRNTEAFF. CDR3 sequence (DNA): TGTGCCAGAGACAGGAACACTGAAGCTTTCTTT.

This clone was found a few times. This sequence joins TRBV4-1 and TRBJ1-3; 8 bases line up with TRBD1. The length of the CDR3 is 18 residues. V shed 2 bases, J shed 1 base, and the junction held 10 bases outside the gene matches. Germline CDR1 reads MGHRA; CDR2 reads YSYEKL. The CDR3 region is CASSQLRTGLISGNTIYF. The CDR3 DNA follows: TGCGCCAGCAGCCAACTCCGGACAGGGTTGATATCTGGAAACACCATATATTTT.

This clone was counted once. V gene TRBV21-1 combines with J gene TRBJ1-5; the D call TRBD1 from the table was never checked on the DNA. TRBV21-1 counts as a pseudogene. CDR3 length: 19 residues. CDR3 loop: CASSKLTGGCGLSNQPQHF. The CDR3 nucleotides are TGTGCCAGCAGCAAGTTGACAGGGGGATGTGGATTGAGCAATCAGCCCCAGCATTTT.

The CDR3, as DNA: TGTGCCAGCAGCGAGTCGGCTGCTAGCTCCTACAATGAGCAGTTCTTC. Translation: CASSESAASSYNEQFF. This chain links TRBV3-1 (or the pseudogene TRBV3-2) with TRBJ2-1; D is unclear. From germline, CDR1 is LGHDT and CDR2 YNNKEL (reference sequence). V dropped 5 bases and J dropped 0 bases, with 14 bases sitting between them. The CDR3 runs to 16 residues.

The rearrangement uses TRBV19 and TRBJ1-5; 10 bases line up with TRBD1. Germline-derived CDR1 and CDR2 are LNHDA and SQIVND (reference sequence). Trimming took 4 bases from V and 2 from J; bases not matched to a gene: 5. This CDR3 has 16 residues. The CDR3 spells CASSNPGQGGNQPQHF. The CDR3, as DNA: TGTGCCAGTAGTAACCCCGGACAGGGGGGCAATCAGCCCCAGCATTTT.

V usage is TRBV10-3 and J usage is TRBJ1-2; TRBD1 matches 7 bases. V was pared by 0 bases and J by 5 bases, with 9 bases of the junction left unmatched. This CDR3 has 16 amino acids. The germline gives CDR1 ENHRY, CDR2 SYGVKD. Here the CDR3 DNA reads TGTGCCATCAGTGAGTCCCCAGGGGGATACGGTTATGGCTACACCTTC. It codes for CAISESPGGYGYGYTF.

The chain couples TRBV27 to TRBJ2-5; 7 nucleotides agree with TRBD2. The junction had 8 bases not matched to a gene; V was cut back by 5 bases and J by 5 bases. Looked up from germline, CDR1 is MNHEY and CDR2 is SMNVEV (reference sequence). This CDR3 comprises 14 residues. CDR3 DNA: TGTGCCAGCAGTGTGCTGGTGGGGGGGGAGACCCAGTACTTC. It translates to CASSVLVGGETQYF.

This clone occurred once. The CDR3 reads CASSFRLADNEQFF. The DNA of the CDR3 is TGTGCCAGCAGTTTTCGACTAGCGGACAATGAGCAGTTCTTC. V gene TRBV6-2 or TRBV6-3 combines with J gene TRBJ2-1, with 9 bases fitting TRBD2. The V gene's germline CDR1 is MNHEY and CDR2 SVGEGT. Germline trimming cut 4 bases from V and 5 bases from J; bases unmatched to any gene: 3. This CDR3 is built from 14 residues.

This clone was seen just once. V is TRBV7-2 and J is TRBJ2-1; 14 bases align to TRBD2. This CDR3 has 18 residues. With 4 bases clipped from V and 7 bases from J, the junction kept 12 bases outside the gene matches. CDR1 is SGHTA and CDR2 is FQGNSA in the germline V gene. The chain's CDR3 is CASSSPPGLAGALNEQFF. The DNA for the CDR3 is TGTGCCAGCAGCTCTCCTCCGGGACTAGCGGGAGCGCTAAATGAGCAGTTCTTC.

The chain carries TRBV29-1 and TRBJ1-1, with D perhaps TRBD1 (5 bases). V lost 7 bases and J 1 base, leaving 16 bases between the germline ends. CDR1 and CDR2 (germline): SQVTM, ANQGSEA. The CDR3 consists of 14 residues. The CDR3 here is CSGTIRAKNTEAFF. In DNA form, the CDR3 reads TGCAGCGGGACCATCAGGGCTAAGAACACTGAAGCTTTCTTT.

J is TRBJ2-1 and V is TRBV5-1; 10 positions agree with TRBD2. J lost 7 bases, V lost 4 bases, and 8 bases had no gene match. This CDR3 has 15 amino acids. Germline CDR1 reads SGHRS; CDR2 reads YFSETQ. This CDR3 is CASSLLASGGNEQFF. CDR3 bases: TGCGCCAGCAGCCTGCTGGCTAGCGGGGGTAATGAGCAGTTCTTC.

This rearrangement joins TRBV14 to TRBJ2-7; D may be TRBD1 (6 bases). CDR1 SGHDN and CDR2 FVKESK come from the germline V gene. CDR3 length equals 15 residues. V shed 1 base and J shed 3 bases, with 13 bases lying between them. The chain's CDR3 is CASSQGSDRIYEQYF. The CDR3 DNA sequence: TGTGCCAGCAGCCAAGGATCAGACAGGATCTACGAGCAGTACTTC. Complete variable domain (other parts from reference TRBV14 and TRBJ2-7): EAGVTQFPSHSVIEKGQTVTLRCDPISGHDNLYWYRRVMGKEIKFLLHFVKESKQDESGMPNNRFLAERTGGTYSTLKVQPAELEDSGVYFCASSQGSDRIYEQYFGPGTRLTVT.

The chain links TRBV28 to TRBJ2-7; 7 bases line up with TRBD2. Germline CDR1 reads MDHEN; CDR2 reads SYDVKM. Trimming removed 5 bases from V and 0 bases from J; junction bases left unmatched: 7. The CDR3 runs to 15 residues. CDR3 sequence (DNA): TGTGCCAGCAGTCGACGTGGCGGGGGCTCCTACGAGCAGTACTTC. This codes for CASSRRGGGSYEQYF.

The chain links TRBV6-6 to TRBJ1-3; 9 bases agree with TRBD1. Germline V gives CDR1 MNHNY, CDR2 SVGAGI (reference sequence). The CDR3 is 15 residues long. The V and J ends lost 5 bases and 9 bases, in that order; junction bases with no gene match: 11. The CDR3 loop reads CASSMGQGLRGTIYF. The CDR3 bases are TGTGCCAGCAGTATGGGACAGGGCCTCCGGGGCACCATATATTTT.

Comments on this clone: The junction departs from germline at one end; a sequencing error may be responsible. CDR3 region: CATSDFVSGRYPDTQYF. The CDR3 DNA follows: TGTGCCACCAGCGATTTCGTCAGCGGGAGGTACCCAGATACGCAGTATTTT. The V gene is TRBV24-1, the J gene TRBJ2-3; TRBD2 aligns across 9 bases. Germline loops: CDR1 KGHDR, CDR2 SFDVKD. The length of the CDR3 is 17 residues.

This CDR3 reads CASSQGTRNEQFF. Written as DNA, the CDR3 is TGTGCCAGCAGCCAAGGGACTAGGAATGAGCAGTTCTTC. J is TRBJ2-1 and V is TRBV13; 8 bases map to TRBD2. The CDR3 sequence is 13 residues long. Germline values: CDR1 PRHDT, CDR2 FYEKMQ (reference sequence). V was clipped by 5 bases and J by 7 bases; unmatched bases: 4.

This clone was found once. J is TRBJ2-7 and V is TRBV5-4; 9 nucleotides align to TRBD1. This CDR3 spans 15 amino acids. The germline V gene has CDR1 SGHNT and CDR2 YYREEE (reference sequence). The trim removed 0 bases at V and 6 bases at J, leaving 7 bases unmatched. CDR3 coding DNA: TGTGCCAGCAGCTTGGCCGGACAGGGGTTGGGCGAGCAGTACTTC. It encodes CASSLAGQGLGEQYF.

This clone occurred once. This rearrangement joins TRBV28 to TRBJ2-7; 9 nucleotides line up with TRBD2. The CDR3 loop spans 15 amino acids. V was clipped by 8 bases and J by 2 bases; unmatched bases: 10. The germline CDR1 and CDR2 sequences are MDHEN and SYDVKM. This chain's CDR3 is CASAPYGTSTYEQYF. Written as DNA, the CDR3 is TGTGCCAGCGCCCCCTACGGGACTAGCACCTACGAGCAGTACTTC.

The genes are TRBV5-1 and TRBJ2-7, with TRBD1 identical over 8 bases. The J segment lost 4 bases and the V segment lost 3 bases, leaving 3 bases of the junction unmatched. Germline V gene data show CDR1 as SGHRS and CDR2 as YFSETQ. CDR3 length: 13 amino acids. CDR3 nucleotides: TGCGCCAGCAGCTCGACAGGGGTTTACGAGCAGTACTTC. Amino acid sequence: CASSSTGVYEQYF.

V gene TRBV6-4 combines with J gene TRBJ2-1, with 7 bases aligning to TRBD1. This CDR3 comprises 15 residues. Germline loops: CDR1 MRHNA, CDR2 SNTAGT. Unmatched junction bases numbered 7, after V lost 6 bases and J lost 2 bases. CDR3 bases: TGTGCCAGCAGCCAACAGGGGAGTACCTACAATGAGCAGTTCTTC. Translating gives CASSQQGSTYNEQFF.